The 14 T cell receptor beta chains presented below share a single source sample, sequenced in a study of blood T cell repertoires in COVID-19. Repertoires were generated with immunoSEQ multiplex PCR, while TCRdb's copy carries only in-frame clones and drops some. This sample has 200,000 to 300,000 clones, with more than 85% found just once. The sequenced sample consisted of PBMCs or T cells enriched from blood (not recorded which). All receptors come from a man aged 40-50 years who had recovered from COVID-19.

The J gene is TRBJ2-1, the V gene TRBV9; 11 bases are shared with TRBD2. Trimming removed 0 bases from V and 10 bases from J; junction bases left unmatched: 9. Germline V gene sequence: CDR1 SGDLS, CDR2 YYNGEE. The CDR3 consists of 16 residues. This chain's CDR3 is CASSVGTSGSVREQFF. Here the CDR3 DNA reads TGTGCCAGCAGCGTAGGAACTAGCGGGAGCGTTAGGGAGCAGTTCTTC.

V and J are TRBV13 and TRBJ1-2; the match to TRBD1 covers 9 bases. Germline-derived CDR1 and CDR2 are PRHDT and FYEKMQ (reference sequence). This CDR3 has 12 amino acids. The V and J ends lost 6 bases and 8 bases, in that order; junction bases with no gene match: 4. CDR3 sequence reads: CASRKTGGGYTF. The DNA for the CDR3 is TGTGCCAGCAGAAAGACAGGGGGAGGCTACACCTTC.

The chain joins TRBV7-2 to TRBJ1-5; D call uncertain. V was clipped by 3 bases and J by 5 bases, with 5 bases between them. CDR1 and CDR2 from the germline V gene are SGHTA and FQGNSA. The CDR3 has 12 amino acids. The CDR3 nucleotides read TGTGCCAGCAGCTTTCAGTATCAGCCCCAGCATTTT. This translates into CASSFQYQPQHF.

The chain combines TRBV6-5 with TRBJ2-5; TRBD1 aligns across 8 bases. CDR3 length: 15 residues. Germline V gene sequence: CDR1 MNHEY, CDR2 SVGAGI. V lost 2 bases and J lost 5; bases outside the gene matches: 7. CDR3 in amino acids: CASSYTVTGVETQYF. The CDR3 DNA follows: TGTGCCAGCAGTTACACGGTGACAGGGGTTGAGACCCAGTACTTC.

The chain uses TRBV19 and TRBJ2-4, with TRBD1 matching 8 bases. The germline V gene has CDR1 LNHDA and CDR2 SQIVND (reference sequence). J was trimmed by 8 bases and V by 6 bases; bases with no gene match: 6. The CDR3 spans 13 residues. CDR3 protein: CASRDRVSDIQYF. As DNA, the CDR3 is TGTGCCAGTAGGGACAGGGTGTCGGACATTCAGTACTTC.

The rearrangement links TRBV7-2 to TRBJ2-1; a possible D gene is TRBD2 (6 bases). V lost 7 bases, J lost 6 bases, and 13 bases lay in between. There are 13 residues in the CDR3. Germline V CDR1 and CDR2: SGHTA, FQGNSA. The CDR3 reads CASNPTSSNEQFF. The CDR3 DNA reads TGTGCCAGCAACCCGACTAGTAGCAATGAGCAGTTCTTC.

CDR3 nucleotides: TGTGCCAGCAGTGAATTGGGGGCTCAGCCCCAGCATTTT. It encodes CASSELGAQPQHF. The chain has TRBV2 and TRBJ1-5, with a weak D call TRBD1 (6 bases). Looked up from germline, CDR1 is SNHLY and CDR2 is FYNNEI. This CDR3 has 13 amino acids. Trimming pared 2 bases from V and 6 bases from J, leaving 8 bases between.

CDR3 protein: CASSLGQRLNTEAFF. The DNA for the CDR3 is TGTGCCAGCAGCTTGGGACAGCGCCTGAACACTGAAGCTTTCTTT. The rearrangement joins TRBV5-4 to TRBJ1-1; weak D call: TRBD1 (5 bases). This CDR3 region has 15 residues. Germline CDR1 reads SGHNT; CDR2 reads YYREEE (reference sequence). Trimming took 0 bases from V and 0 from J, leaving 9 bases between them.

CDR3 DNA sequence: TGTGCCAGCAGTGAACCCCCCGGGACAGGGGGTGACAATGAGCAGTTCTTC. Amino acid sequence: CASSEPPGTGGDNEQFF. The chain links TRBV6-1 to TRBJ2-1; 11 bases fit TRBD1. The length of the CDR3 is 17 residues. J gave up 5 bases and V 2 bases, and 8 bases lay outside the gene matches. Germline assignment: CDR1 MNHNS and CDR2 SASEGT.

In this sample, this clone turned up many times. This CDR3 reads CASSQGSGGYEQYF. The CDR3 DNA follows: TGCGCCAGCAGCCAAGGTTCCGGGGGCTACGAGCAGTACTTC. The chain carries TRBV4-1 and TRBJ2-7, with a tentative D call TRBD2 (6 bases). V was cut by 1 base and J by 3 bases, with 10 bases left in between. The CDR3 is made up of 14 amino acids. The germline V gene encodes CDR1 MGHRA and CDR2 YSYEKL.

This chain connects TRBV28 to TRBJ2-1; TRBD2 matches at 10 bases. The CDR3 spans 16 residues. Germline V gene data show CDR1 as MDHEN and CDR2 as SYDVKM. Germline trimming cut 5 bases from V and 7 bases from J; bases unmatched to any gene: 11. In DNA, the CDR3 is TGTGCCAGCAGTCCGATGGGGGGGACTAGCGATAATGAGCAGTTCTTC. This sequence encodes CASSPMGGTSDNEQFF.

This rearrangement joins TRBV3-1 (or the pseudogene TRBV3-2) to TRBJ1-4; D possibly corresponds to TRBD1 (5 bases). Trimming removed 4 bases at V and 6 bases at J, with 18 bases between. CDR1 is LGHDT, CDR2 YNNKEL, per germline (reference sequence). The CDR3 is 16 residues long. CDR3 coding DNA: TGTGCCAGCAGCCGGGGGTTCCTGGAGGGGCATGAAAAACTGTTTTTT. This gives the protein CASSRGFLEGHEKLFF.

This clone was counted a single time. V and J are TRBV24-1 and TRBJ1-2; TRBD1 is a possible D gene (6 bases). The CDR3 runs to 16 residues. Germline CDR1 is KGHDR and CDR2 is SFDVKD. Trimming cost V 0 bases and J 3 bases, with 13 bases left between them. This CDR3 reads CATSDLMTGFDYGYTF. The CDR3 DNA reads as TGTGCCACCAGTGATTTGATGACAGGTTTCGACTATGGCTACACCTTC.

This chain links TRBV7-3 with TRBJ2-1, with D maybe TRBD2 (5 bases). V was pared by 5 bases and J by 6 bases, with 11 bases between. CDR3 size: 13 residues. Per germline, CDR1 SGHTA and CDR2 FQGTGA. CDR3 DNA: TGTGCCAGCAGCCCAGGAGGTATCAATGAGCAGTTCTTC. It encodes CASSPGGINEQFF. Looking up the rest from reference TRBV7-3 and TRBJ2-1 gives the full variable domain: GAGVSQTPSNKVTEKGKYVELRCDPISGHTALYWYRQSLGQGPEFLIYFQGTGAADDSGLPNDRFFAVRPEGSVSTLKIQRTERGDSAVYLCASSPGGINEQFFGPGTRLTVL.